The 13 T cell receptor beta chains below come from one sample, sequenced in a study of blood T cell repertoires in COVID-19. Profiled with immunoSEQ multiplex PCR; TCRdb holds only in-frame clones, not every one. The data show 75,000 to 95,000 clones, with 82% seen just once and 25% to 30% held by the top ten. Sequencing was done on a sample of peripheral blood. These receptors originate from a human donor in a cohort sampled during active COVID-19.

The chain links TRBV19 to TRBJ1-1; D not certain. The V and J ends lost 6 bases and 1 base respectively, with 9 bases between them. The CDR3 has 13 amino acids. The V gene's germline CDR1 is LNHDA and CDR2 SQIVND (reference sequence). DNA of the CDR3: TGTGCCAGTAGAGTATTACAGAACACTGAAGCTTTCTTT. As protein: CASRVLQNTEAFF.

The J gene is TRBJ1-2, the V gene TRBV6-5; TRBD1 might be the D (5 bases). Between the trimmed V and J ends, which lost 0 bases and 2 bases, there was a span of 7 bases. The CDR3 is 14 residues long. CDR1 MNHEY and CDR2 SVGAGI come from the germline V gene. The CDR3 loop reads CASSYSTENYGYTF. The CDR3 DNA is TGTGCCAGCAGTTACTCGACAGAGAACTATGGCTACACCTTC.

The chain is built from TRBV7-9 and TRBJ1-1, with a possible D match to TRBD1 (5 bases). Germline CDR1 SEHNR, CDR2 FQNEAQ (reference sequence). V was trimmed by 3 bases and J by 4 bases, leaving 9 bases between them. This CDR3 contains 13 residues. The CDR3: CASSLGEGTEAFF. In DNA form, the CDR3 reads TGTGCCAGCAGCTTGGGGGAGGGCACTGAAGCTTTCTTT.

V usage is TRBV3-1 (or the pseudogene TRBV3-2) and J usage is TRBJ2-1; 12 positions agree with TRBD2. The V and J ends lost 4 bases and 11 bases, in that order; junction bases with no gene match: 3. The CDR3 is 13 amino acids. Germline V gene data show CDR1 as LGHDT and CDR2 as YNNKEL (reference sequence). The CDR3 nucleotides are TGTGCCAGCAGCCCTAGCGGGGGGGCACAGCAGTTCTTC. Translating it yields CASSPSGGAQQFF.

This chain uses TRBV11-2 with TRBJ2-7; 9 bases fit TRBD2. The CDR3 consists of 15 residues. V gave up 3 bases and J gave up 2 bases; unmatched junction bases: 5. CDR1 is SGHAT, CDR2 FQNNGV, per germline. This chain's CDR3 is CASSFERGAPYEQYF. The CDR3 DNA reads as TGTGCCAGCAGCTTTGAGCGGGGGGCCCCCTACGAGCAGTACTTC. Drawing the rest from reference TRBV11-2 and TRBJ2-7, the complete variable domain is EAGVAQSPRYKIIEKRQSVAFWCNPISGHATLYWYQQILGQGPKLLIQFQNNGVVDDSQLPKDRFSAERLKGVDSTLKIQPAKLEDSAVYLCASSFERGAPYEQYFGPGTRLTVT.

The chain employs TRBV24-1 and TRBJ2-1, with 9 nucleotides matching TRBD2. The CDR3 has 14 amino acids. The junction had 5 bases not matched to a gene; V was cut back by 9 bases and J by 3 bases. Germline V gene data show CDR1 as KGHDR and CDR2 as SFDVKD. CDR3 loop: CATAAGGLYNEQFF. In nucleotides, the CDR3 is TGTGCCACCGCAGCGGGGGGCCTCTACAATGAGCAGTTCTTC.

This chain joins TRBV5-1 and TRBJ1-1, with a tentative D call TRBD1 (6 bases). From germline, CDR1 is SGHRS and CDR2 YFSETQ. Trimming took off 0 bases at V and 4 bases at J, with 10 bases between the two ends. This CDR3 has 14 residues. CDR3 DNA sequence: TGCGCCAGCAGCTTGGTTGGGGGCCCCACTGAAGCTTTCTTT. This translates into CASSLVGGPTEAFF.

The V and J genes are TRBV10-2 and TRBJ2-7; TRBD1 matches 8 bases. V was clipped by 2 bases and J by 2 bases; unmatched bases: 8. This CDR3 comprises 16 residues. Germline CDR1 and CDR2: WSHSY and SAAADI. The CDR3 sequence: CASSERPGQGPYEQYF. CDR3 nucleotide sequence: TGCGCCAGCAGTGAGCGCCCCGGACAGGGACCCTACGAGCAGTACTTC.

V and J are TRBV19 and TRBJ1-2, with 8 bases that match TRBD1. The V gene end was trimmed by 4 bases and the J gene end by 6 bases; junction bases not matched to a gene: 7. Germline V gene data show CDR1 as LNHDA and CDR2 as SQIVND (reference sequence). The CDR3 is made up of 14 amino acids. The CDR3 is CASSKAKQGDGYTF. CDR3 bases: TGTGCCAGTAGTAAAGCGAAACAGGGGGATGGCTACACCTTC.

Comments on this clone: Other nucleotide sequences from this sample produce the same CDR3. The J gene is TRBJ2-1, the V gene TRBV7-3, with 9 bases aligning to TRBD2. V lost 4 bases to trimming and J lost 0 bases; unmatched junction nucleotides: 1. This CDR3 has 15 amino acids. Germline V gives CDR1 SGHTA, CDR2 FQGTGA. CDR3 in DNA: TGTGCCAGCAGCTCTAGCGGGGCCTCCTACAATGAGCAGTTCTTC. The encoded protein is CASSSSGASYNEQFF.

The V gene is TRBV10-2, the J gene TRBJ1-1; D is possibly TRBD1 (5 bases). CDR3 length: 14 residues. Germline CDR1 WSHSY, CDR2 SAAADI. The V end lost 2 bases, the J end lost 5 bases, and 12 bases lay between the germline ends. CDR3 protein: CASSEPGVGTEAFF. CDR3 DNA sequence: TGCGCCAGCAGTGAGCCGGGGGTCGGGACTGAAGCTTTCTTT.

The rearrangement joins TRBV7-9 to TRBJ2-1, with TRBD2 identical over 7 bases. CDR1 and CDR2 from the germline V gene are SEHNR and FQNEAQ (reference sequence). V gave up 1 base and J gave up 9 bases; unmatched junction bases: 0. The CDR3 runs to 12 residues. The chain's CDR3 is CASSLGEGEQFF. As DNA, the CDR3 is TGTGCCAGCAGCTTAGGGGAGGGTGAGCAGTTCTTC.

This rearrangement joins TRBV6-1 to TRBJ1-4; D possibly corresponds to TRBD1 (5 bases). Trimming shortened V by 2 bases and J by 4 bases, and 8 bases separated the two germline ends. Germline values: CDR1 MNHNS, CDR2 SASEGT. This CDR3 is 14 amino acids long. CDR3 sequence (DNA): TGTGCCAGCAGTGAACTAGGGGATAATGAAAAACTGTTTTTT. This sequence encodes CASSELGDNEKLFF.